What follows are 25 T cell receptor beta chains derived from one specimen sequenced in a study of blood T cell repertoires in COVID-19. Profiled with immunoSEQ multiplex PCR; TCRdb holds only in-frame clones, not every one. The sample holds some 250,000 clones, roughly 88% seen once. Sequences were obtained from PBMCs or T cells enriched from blood (not recorded which). The origin of the receptors is a woman between 45 and 60 years old who had recovered from COVID-19.

The rearrangement joins TRBV14 to TRBJ2-1; 9 bases are a match to TRBD2. CDR3 length equals 18 residues. Per the germline V gene, CDR1 is SGHDN and CDR2 is FVKESK. With 0 bases clipped from V and 2 bases from J, the junction kept 8 bases outside the gene matches. Here the CDR3 reads CASSQDRRRGRAYNEQFF. In DNA form, the CDR3 reads TGTGCCAGCAGCCAAGATCGAAGGCGCGGGAGGGCCTACAATGAGCAGTTCTTC.

The V call is TRBV5-5, the J call TRBJ2-1; 12 bases align to TRBD2. V trimming: 3 bases; J trimming: 7 bases; junction bases outside the gene matches: 5. CDR1 and CDR2 from the germline V gene are SGHKS and YYEKEE (reference sequence). The CDR3 is made up of 15 amino acids. CDR3 sequence (DNA): TGTGCCAGCAGCTCCACCGGGACTAGCGGGAATGAGCAGTTCTTC. Translating it yields CASSSTGTSGNEQFF.

V is TRBV3-1 (or the pseudogene TRBV3-2) and J is TRBJ2-3; 9 bases map to TRBD1. V shed 6 bases and J 4 bases; nucleotides not matched to a gene: 2. CDR1 LGHDT and CDR2 YNNKEL come from the germline V gene (reference sequence). The CDR3 covers 13 residues. The CDR3 DNA follows: TGTGCCAGCAGAACAGGGGGCGCAGATACGCAGTATTTT. This translates into CASRTGGADTQYF.

The rearrangement uses TRBV28 and TRBJ2-7; 8 bases line up with TRBD1. Germline trimming cut 5 bases from V and 6 bases from J; bases unmatched to any gene: 12. Germline V lookup: CDR1 MDHEN, CDR2 SYDVKM. This CDR3 has 15 residues. The CDR3 is CASSRQGPRPGEQYF. The DNA of the CDR3 is TGTGCCAGCAGTAGACAGGGGCCGCGCCCGGGCGAGCAGTACTTC. The full variable domain, with the rest looked up from reference TRBV28 and TRBJ2-7, is DVKVTQSSRYLVKRTGEKVFLECVQDMDHENMFWYRQDPGLGLRLIYFSYDVKMKEKGDIPEGYSVSREKKERFSLILESASTNQTSMYLCASSRQGPRPGEQYFGPGTRLTVT.

About this clone: One end of the junction varies from germline; a read error may be responsible. The chain couples TRBV12-3 or TRBV12-4 to TRBJ1-1; tentatively, D is TRBD1 (5 bases). CDR3 length: 13 residues. The CDR3 coding sequence is TGTGCCAGCAGTCGCGGGGGGAACGCTGAAGCTTTCTTT. Encoded protein: CASSRGGNAEAFF.

This clone was seen a few times. The chain carries TRBV7-9 and TRBJ2-1, with unresolved D. Trimming stripped 3 bases from V and 0 bases from J, with 6 bases between. Per germline, CDR1 SEHNR and CDR2 FQNEAQ (reference sequence). The CDR3 runs to 14 residues. The CDR3 DNA sequence: TGTGCCAGCAGCTTTCGGAGCTCCTACAATGAGCAGTTCTTC. The encoded protein is CASSFRSSYNEQFF.

This clone was observed once. The rearrangement links TRBV19 to TRBJ1-6; 8 bases line up with TRBD1. The CDR3 spans 14 residues. V was clipped by 1 base and J by 9 bases; unmatched bases: 2. Germline assignment: CDR1 LNHDA and CDR2 SQIVND (reference sequence). The CDR3 bases are TGTGCCAGTAGTATAGGACAGGGGAGTTCACCCCTCCACTTT. This gives the protein CASSIGQGSSPLHF.

This clone was seen only a few times. The V call is TRBV6-5, the J call TRBJ2-7; tentatively, D is TRBD2 (5 bases). Trimming stripped 0 bases from V and 0 bases from J, with 9 bases between. Germline CDR1 MNHEY, CDR2 SVGAGI. The CDR3 is 15 amino acids. This chain's CDR3 is CASSYSVGSSYEQYF. CDR3 coding DNA: TGTGCCAGCAGTTACTCGGTAGGGAGCTCCTACGAGCAGTACTTC.

The chain carries TRBV28 and TRBJ2-7, with D uncertain. Germline loops: CDR1 MDHEN, CDR2 SYDVKM. CDR3 size: 12 residues. Deletions cut 3 bases from V and 3 bases from J, with 6 bases between. CDR3 DNA: TGTGCCAGCAGTTTCCGGAGCTACGAGCAGTACTTC. This gives the protein CASSFRSYEQYF.

J is TRBJ2-7 and V is TRBV19, with TRBD1 identical over 7 bases. The V and J ends lost 10 bases and 5 bases, in that order; junction bases with no gene match: 11. The CDR3 length is 13 residues. CDR1 LNHDA and CDR2 SQIVND come from the germline V gene (reference sequence). DNA for the CDR3: TGTGCCACCAAACAGGGGCCGCGTGACGAGCAGTACTTC. Protein sequence: CATKQGPRDEQYF.

The gene calls are TRBV29-1 and TRBJ1-5, with D possibly matching TRBD1 (6 bases). V lost 4 bases and J lost 8, with 12 bases in between. Germline CDR1 and CDR2: SQVTM and ANQGSEA. The CDR3 spans 12 residues. CDR3 in amino acids: CSVVKGDEPQHF. In nucleotides, the CDR3 is TGCAGCGTTGTTAAGGGGGACGAGCCCCAGCATTTT.

This clone appeared a single time. J is TRBJ2-7 and V is TRBV25-1; TRBD2 might be the D (5 bases). Germline V gene data show CDR1 as MGHDK and CDR2 as SYGVNS. Trimming stripped 1 base from V and 5 bases from J, with 9 bases between. The CDR3 runs 13 residues. CDR3 region: CASSEWVGDEQYF. Here the CDR3 DNA reads TGTGCCAGCAGTGAATGGGTGGGAGACGAGCAGTACTTC.

The rearrangement joins TRBV5-8 to TRBJ2-2; perhaps TRBD2 as D (6 bases). Germline V gene lookup returns CDR1 SGHTS and CDR2 YDEGEE. The length of the CDR3 is 15 residues. The germline V and J ends were trimmed by 3 bases and 5 bases, with 14 bases remaining between them. The CDR3 sequence is CASSSAGRGTGELFF. DNA for the CDR3: TGTGCCAGCAGCTCCGCGGGGAGAGGGACCGGGGAGCTGTTTTTT.

The J gene is TRBJ2-7, the V gene TRBV5-4; TRBD2 agrees at 11 bases. V lost 3 bases, J lost 6 bases, and 5 bases stayed unmatched. CDR1 and CDR2 from the germline V gene are SGHNT and YYREEE (reference sequence). The CDR3 is 14 residues long. CDR3 sequence (DNA): TGTGCCAGCAGCTCCCTAGCGGGAGGTGGCGAGCAGTACTTC. Its translation: CASSSLAGGGEQYF. Combining the CDR3 with reference TRBV5-4 and TRBJ2-7 gives the whole variable domain ETGVTQSPTHLIKTRGQQVTLRCSSQSGHNTVSWYQQALGQGPQFIFQYYREEENGRGNFPPRFSGLQFPNYSSELNVNALELDDSALYLCASSSLAGGGEQYFGPGTRLTVT.

This rearrangement joins TRBV9 to TRBJ1-1, with TRBD1 as a possible D gene (6 bases). The germline CDR1 and CDR2 sequences are SGDLS and YYNGEE. Trimming removed 1 base from V and 4 bases from J, with 20 bases in between. The CDR3 runs to 17 residues. CDR3 protein: CASSVTASTGRFTEAFF. CDR3 DNA: TGTGCCAGCAGCGTAACCGCCTCCACAGGGAGATTCACTGAAGCTTTCTTT.

CDR3 nucleotide sequence: TGTGCCAGCAGTGAGGCGAGGGACAGGAGAAACACTGAAGCTTTCTTT. This encodes CASSEARDRRNTEAFF. The V gene is TRBV6-1, the J gene TRBJ1-1, with 8 positions matching TRBD1. This CDR3 is built from 16 residues. The V gene's germline CDR1 is MNHNS and CDR2 SASEGT. The trim removed 3 bases at V and 2 bases at J, leaving 8 bases unmatched.

The rearrangement joins TRBV7-9 to TRBJ2-7; D is perhaps TRBD1 (6 bases). The length of the CDR3 is 15 residues. V was cut by 3 bases and J by 2 bases, with 14 bases left in between. Germline V gives CDR1 SEHNR, CDR2 FQNEAQ (reference sequence). The CDR3 loop reads CASSLDAGVAYEQYF. The CDR3 nucleotides are TGTGCCAGCAGCTTGGATGCAGGGGTAGCCTACGAGCAGTACTTC.

This CDR3 reads CASSPRQSGNTIYF. DNA of the CDR3: TGTGCCAGCAGTCCCCGACAATCTGGAAACACCATATATTTT. This chain connects TRBV27 to TRBJ1-3; no reliable D call. The V gene's germline CDR1 is MNHEY and CDR2 SMNVEV (reference sequence). CDR3 size: 14 residues. Trimming removed 5 bases from V and 1 base from J, with 9 bases in between.

This clone is a singleton in its sample. The rearrangement uses TRBV5-6 and TRBJ2-7; D unresolved. The V end lost 3 bases, the J end lost 4 bases, and 8 bases lay between the germline ends. This CDR3 has 12 residues. CDR1 and CDR2 from the germline V gene are SGHDT and YYEEEE. CDR3: CASSSYSYEQYF. The CDR3 DNA reads as TGTGCCAGCAGCTCATACTCATACGAGCAGTACTTC.

The CDR3 sequence: CASSLGTSGYNEQFF. In DNA form, the CDR3 reads TGTGCCAGCAGCTTAGGGACTAGCGGATACAATGAGCAGTTCTTC. The chain has TRBV5-5 and TRBJ2-1; 11 bases are shared with TRBD2. V dropped 2 bases and J dropped 4; count of bases not matched to a gene: 2. Germline V CDR1 and CDR2: SGHKS, YYEKEE (reference sequence). The CDR3 is 15 residues long.

V gene TRBV6-4 combines with J gene TRBJ1-5, with no clear D. Germline-derived CDR1 and CDR2 are MRHNA and SNTAGT. CDR3 length: 14 residues. V gave up 4 bases and J gave up 1 base, with 8 bases separating them. CDR3 in amino acids: CASSGEFSNQPQHF. CDR3 coding DNA: TGTGCCAGCAGTGGGGAGTTCAGCAATCAGCCCCAGCATTTT.

In DNA form, the CDR3 reads TGTGCCAGCAGTTTCTCCACAGGGTCCTACGAGCAGTACTTC. Its translation is CASSFSTGSYEQYF. The chain uses TRBV27 and TRBJ2-7; a possible D gene is TRBD1 (6 bases). Trimming took 3 bases from V and 1 from J, leaving 10 bases between them. The CDR3 totals 14 residues. Looked up from germline, CDR1 is MNHEY and CDR2 is SMNVEV (reference sequence).

The J gene is TRBJ1-5, the V gene TRBV4-1; TRBD1 aligns across 7 bases. The CDR3 totals 14 residues. Looked up from germline, CDR1 is MGHRA and CDR2 is YSYEKL. V shed 0 bases and J 5 bases; nucleotides not matched to a gene: 1. Here the CDR3 reads CASSQEQGDQPQHF. DNA of the CDR3: TGCGCCAGCAGCCAAGAGCAGGGGGATCAGCCCCAGCATTTT.

The chain combines TRBV6-5 with TRBJ1-6, with 7 bases matching TRBD1. Trimming cost V 6 bases and J 10 bases; bases outside gene matches: 6. The CDR3 is 13 amino acids. CDR1 is MNHEY, CDR2 SVGAGI, per germline. CDR3 nucleotide sequence: TGTGCCAGCAGAGTGACAGGGAGGTCACCCCTCCACTTT. It specifies CASRVTGRSPLHF.

A few counts support this clone. The chain has TRBV7-9 and TRBJ2-7; D uncertain. CDR3 length: 13 residues. The germline CDR1 and CDR2 sequences are SEHNR and FQNEAQ (reference sequence). V was cut by 2 bases and J by 4 bases, with 9 bases left in between. Here the CDR3 reads CASSLRTGYEQYF. The CDR3 region has the DNA TGTGCCAGCAGCTTACGTACGGGTTACGAGCAGTACTTC.